The 28 T cell receptor beta chains presented below share a single source sample, sequenced in a study of CXCR3 chemokines and chemotherapy response in bladder cancer. TCRdb reprocessed the PCR reads via MiXCR and lists one record per CDR3 protein. This table holds about 8,100 distinct CDR3 sequences, about 12% found once. The sample was gathered from a patient whose treatment included neoadjuvant chemotherapy. The receptor source for this set is a human donor with bladder cancer that responded to neoadjuvant chemotherapy.

By sample share, this clonotype is large. The chain links TRBV10-3 to TRBJ1-2, with D possibly TRBD1 on 5 matching bases. Germline CDR1 is ENHRY and CDR2 is SYGVKD. V was cut by 6 bases and J by 2 bases, with 10 bases left in between. This CDR3 is built from 13 residues. The CDR3 region has the DNA TGTGCCATCAGCGGGACGGACAACTATGGCTACACCTTC. It encodes CAISGTDNYGYTF.

The chain couples TRBV5-6 to TRBJ2-7; D unresolved. CDR3 size: 12 residues. Trimming took 0 bases from V and 5 from J, leaving 6 bases between them. Germline CDR1 is SGHDT and CDR2 is YYEEEE. The CDR3 DNA reads TGTGCCAGCAGCTTGGTGGGGAACGAGCAGTACTTC. The encoded protein is CASSLVGNEQYF. Full variable domain (outside the CDR3, taken from reference TRBV5-6 and TRBJ2-7): DAGVTQSPTHLIKTRGQQVTLRCSPKSGHDTVSWYQQALGQGPQFIFQYYEEEERQRGNFPDRFSGHQFPNYSSELNVNALLLGDSALYLCASSLVGNEQYFGPGTRLTVT.

At least ten counts were recorded for this clonotype. V is TRBV30 and J is TRBJ2-4; TRBD2 might be the D (6 bases). Deletions cut 1 base from V and 7 bases from J, with 8 bases between. The germline CDR1 and CDR2 sequences are GTSNPN and SVGIG (reference sequence). CDR3 length: 12 residues. CDR3 residues: CAWSGGVNIQYF. The CDR3 DNA is TGTGCCTGGAGTGGCGGGGTGAACATTCAGTACTTC.

There are many counts of this clonotype. The V and J genes are TRBV18 and TRBJ1-1; TRBD1 is a possible D gene (5 bases). The CDR3 consists of 16 residues. CDR1 is KGHSH and CDR2 is LQKENI in the germline V gene. V was clipped by 6 bases and J by 4 bases, with 21 bases between them. The CDR3 nucleotides read TGTGCCAGCTCGCGAGAGGGGTGGAATACGGGCACTGAAGCTTTCTTT. This sequence encodes CASSREGWNTGTEAFF.

This clonotype is termed medium-sized (0.01 to 0.1%). In DNA form, the CDR3 reads TGTGCCAGCAGTGAAGGGCCGGCCAACTATGGCTACACCTTC. It yields the protein CASSEGPANYGYTF. This chain connects TRBV6-1 to TRBJ1-2; D unresolved. This CDR3 region has 14 residues. The germline V gene has CDR1 MNHNS and CDR2 SASEGT. The V and J ends lost 1 base and 2 bases respectively, with 8 bases between them.

Many counts were recorded for this clonotype. The chain combines TRBV15 with TRBJ2-1; no clear D. Germline CDR1 reads LNHNV; CDR2 reads YYDKDF (reference sequence). This CDR3 is built from 12 residues. Trimming pared 4 bases from V and 3 bases from J, leaving 4 bases between. The CDR3 nucleotides read TGTGCCACCAGCACCAACTACAATGAGCAGTTCTTC. Protein product: CATSTNYNEQFF.

Judged by abundance, this clonotype is medium-sized. The V and J genes are TRBV6-5 and TRBJ1-2; D ambiguous. The V end was cut by 5 bases, the J end by 7 bases, with 14 bases between. The CDR3 loop spans 13 amino acids. Per the germline V gene, CDR1 is MNHEY and CDR2 is SVGAGI. For the CDR3, the DNA is TGTGCCAGCAGTGGTGGAGGTTCGGGTGGCTACACCTTC. This sequence encodes CASSGGGSGGYTF.

This clonotype is judged medium-sized (0.01 to 0.1%). The chain recombines TRBV19 with TRBJ1-5; D gene ambiguous. Germline-derived CDR1 and CDR2 are LNHDA and SQIVND (reference sequence). V lost 9 bases and J lost 1, with 13 bases in between. CDR3 length: 14 amino acids. CDR3 sequence (DNA): TGTGCCAGCGGAGATTGGGGAAGCAATCAGCCCCAGCATTTT. This gives the protein CASGDWGSNQPQHF.

By share, this clonotype ranks as medium-sized (0.01 to 0.1%). The chain uses TRBV19 and TRBJ2-7, with D perhaps matching TRBD1 (6 bases). From germline, CDR1 is LNHDA and CDR2 SQIVND (reference sequence). The CDR3 is 14 amino acids. Trimming took off 5 bases at V and 3 bases at J, with 14 bases between the two ends. The CDR3 spells CASSATGWDYEQYF. CDR3 coding DNA: TGTGCCAGTAGTGCTACAGGGTGGGACTACGAGCAGTACTTC.

This clonotype is medium-sized in the sample. This chain links TRBV7-4 with TRBJ2-4; TRBD2 aligns across 9 bases. There are 19 residues in the CDR3. Germline-derived CDR1 and CDR2 are SGHVT and SQSDAQ. Germline trimming cut 1 base from V and 1 base from J; bases unmatched to any gene: 11. CDR3: CASSLESGLAGCAKNIQYF. DNA for the CDR3: TGTGCCAGCAGCTTAGAATCGGGACTAGCTGGTTGCGCCAAAAACATTCAGTACTTC.

This clonotype was observed many times. The chain employs TRBV19 and TRBJ2-2, with 9 bases lining up with TRBD1. The trim removed 5 bases at V and 3 bases at J, leaving 10 bases unmatched. CDR3 size: 17 residues. CDR1 is LNHDA, CDR2 SQIVND, per germline (reference sequence). DNA for the CDR3: TGTGCCAGTAGTGCATTTTGGGGACAGGGAGACACCGGGGAGCTGTTTTTT. Translated, it gives CASSAFWGQGDTGELFF.

In this sample, this clonotype is medium-sized. The gene calls are TRBV6-5 and TRBJ2-7; 8 nucleotides line up with TRBD1. Germline CDR1 and CDR2: MNHEY and SVGAGI. The CDR3 loop spans 13 amino acids. The junction had 5 bases not matched to a gene; V was cut back by 6 bases and J by 4 bases. The CDR3 DNA is TGTGCCAGCAGACAGGGGGGCTGGTACGAGCAGTACTTC. It codes for CASRQGGWYEQYF.

This rearrangement joins TRBV20-1 to TRBJ2-3; D may be TRBD1 (6 bases). Looked up from germline, CDR1 is DFQATT and CDR2 is SNEGSKA (reference sequence). The CDR3 sequence is 14 residues long. The V and J ends lost 6 bases and 2 bases respectively, with 15 bases between them. The CDR3 protein is CSARRGGTTDTQYF. The CDR3 bases are TGCAGTGCCCGACGAGGGGGAACCACAGATACGCAGTATTTT.

This chain links TRBV20-1 with TRBJ2-3; TRBD2 might be the D (5 bases). CDR1 is DFQATT, CDR2 SNEGSKA, per germline (reference sequence). The V end lost 6 bases, the J end lost 2 bases, and 18 bases lay between the germline ends. The length of the CDR3 is 15 residues. In DNA, the CDR3 is TGCAGTGCCATTAAGGACTCATCACCCACAGATACGCAGTATTTT. This codes for CSAIKDSSPTDTQYF.

This clonotype was detected many times. The rearrangement joins TRBV6-6 to TRBJ2-2, with 7 bases fitting TRBD2. This CDR3 has 16 amino acids. The trim removed 6 bases at V and 0 bases at J, leaving 7 bases unmatched. Germline values: CDR1 MNHNY, CDR2 SVGAGI (reference sequence). The CDR3 here is CASRGQGLTNTGELFF. As DNA, the CDR3 is TGTGCCAGCAGGGGCCAGGGACTAACGAACACCGGGGAGCTGTTTTTT.

This clonotype has just a few counts. The rearrangement links TRBV7-3 to TRBJ2-2; the match to TRBD2 covers 13 bases. This CDR3 region has 15 residues. Germline V lookup: CDR1 SGHTA, CDR2 FQGTGA. Germline trimming cut 3 bases from V and 7 bases from J; bases unmatched to any gene: 2. The DNA of the CDR3 is TGTGCCAGCAGCTTTGGACTAGCGGGGGACGGGGAGCTGTTTTTT. It translates to CASSFGLAGDGELFF.

This clonotype is judged large (0.1 to 1%). V gene TRBV6-6 combines with J gene TRBJ1-6, with 10 bases lining up with TRBD1. CDR3 size: 15 residues. The V segment lost 6 bases and the J segment 8 bases; nucleotides outside the gene matches: 7. Germline V gives CDR1 MNHNY, CDR2 SVGAGI (reference sequence). CDR3 coding DNA: TGTGCCAGCAGACCGACAGGGGGCGGTGATTCACCCCTCCACTTT. Translation gives CASRPTGGGDSPLHF.

This clonotype showed up many times. V usage is TRBV19 and J usage is TRBJ1-6; tentative D call: TRBD1 (5 bases). This CDR3 has 15 amino acids. V was pared by 8 bases and J by 1 base, with 12 bases between. The germline V gene has CDR1 LNHDA and CDR2 SQIVND (reference sequence). The chain's CDR3 is CASSLDRSYNSPLHF. The DNA of the CDR3 is TGTGCCAGTTCCCTCGACAGATCCTATAATTCACCCCTCCACTTT.

In DNA form, the CDR3 reads TGCAGTGCTAGAGAGGGACAGGGAAATTCACCCCTCCACTTT. It encodes CSAREGQGNSPLHF. V is TRBV20-1 and J is TRBJ1-6; the match to TRBD1 covers 9 bases. J was trimmed by 7 bases and V by 0 bases; bases with no gene match: 1. Germline V gene lookup returns CDR1 DFQATT and CDR2 SNEGSKA (reference sequence). There are 14 residues in the CDR3.

The genes are TRBV6-5 and TRBJ1-2, with D possibly TRBD1 on 5 matching bases. V was clipped by 6 bases and J by 7 bases, with 18 bases between them. CDR1 and CDR2 from the germline V gene are MNHEY and SVGAGI. The CDR3 runs 14 residues. In DNA, the CDR3 is TGTGCCAGCAGCCAACCGGGCCCAGGGATTGGCTACACCTTC. Protein: CASSQPGPGIGYTF.

The V call is TRBV25-1, the J call TRBJ2-3, with D possibly being TRBD2 (5 bases). With 1 base removed from V and 3 bases from J, the gap between germline ends came to 5 bases. CDR3 length: 13 residues. Germline CDR1 and CDR2: MGHDK and SYGVNS. DNA for the CDR3: TGTGCCAGCAGTGAATGGAGGACAGATACGCAGTATTTT. It encodes CASSEWRTDTQYF.

This clonotype was detected ten times or more. V gene TRBV6-2 or TRBV6-3 combines with J gene TRBJ1-1, with a possible D match to TRBD1 (5 bases). Per germline, CDR1 MNHEY and CDR2 SVGEGT. The CDR3 length is 13 residues. Trimming removed 6 bases at V and 0 bases at J, with 8 bases between. The CDR3 here is CASRGTVNTEAFF. As DNA, the CDR3 is TGTGCCAGCAGGGGGACTGTGAACACTGAAGCTTTCTTT.

Judged by abundance, this clonotype is medium-sized. The V call is TRBV6-1, the J call TRBJ2-1; 11 bases align to TRBD1. The CDR3 consists of 15 residues. Germline CDR1 MNHNS, CDR2 SASEGT. With V trimmed by 4 bases and J by 7 bases, 6 bases remained unmatched. CDR3: CASSAYGQGANEQFF. For the CDR3, the DNA is TGTGCCAGCAGTGCATACGGACAGGGGGCTAATGAGCAGTTCTTC.

This clonotype was observed many times. This chain joins TRBV19 and TRBJ2-3; tentative D call: TRBD1 (5 bases). Between the trimmed V and J ends, which lost 5 bases and 4 bases, there was a span of 13 bases. Germline CDR1 and CDR2: LNHDA and SQIVND (reference sequence). This CDR3 spans 14 amino acids. CDR3 sequence: CASSLGLGPDTQYF. Here the CDR3 DNA reads TGTGCCAGTAGTCTGGGGCTGGGCCCAGATACGCAGTATTTT. Full variable domain (outside the CDR3, taken from reference TRBV19 and TRBJ2-3): DGGITQSPKYLFRKEGQNVTLSCEQNLNHDAMYWYRQDPGQGLRLIYYSQIVNDFQKGDIAEGYSVSREKKESFPLTVTSAQKNPTAFYLCASSLGLGPDTQYFGPGTRLTVL.

This clonotype was detected many times. As DNA, the CDR3 is TGTGCCAGCAGCGGAGGGGGGTACGAGCAGTACTTC. Encoded protein: CASSGGGYEQYF. The gene calls are TRBV13 and TRBJ2-7; D may match TRBD1 or TRBD2 (6 bases each). The V gene lost 5 bases and the J gene lost 4 bases, with 9 bases spanning the gap. The CDR3 has 12 amino acids. Per germline, CDR1 PRHDT and CDR2 FYEKMQ (reference sequence). Drawing the rest from reference TRBV13 and TRBJ2-7, the complete variable domain is AAGVIQSPRHLIKEKRETATLKCYPIPRHDTVYWYQQGPGQDPQFLISFYEKMQSDKGSIPDRFSAQQFSDYHSELNMSSLELGDSALYFCASSGGGYEQYFGPGTRLTVT.

This clonotype was counted many times. The J gene is TRBJ2-5, the V gene TRBV12-3 or TRBV12-4, with no clear D. V shed 3 bases and J shed 4 bases, with 15 bases lying between them. This CDR3 has 15 residues. The chain's CDR3 is CASSFGQNSRETQYF. The CDR3 DNA is TGTGCCAGCAGTTTCGGGCAGAATTCTCGAGAGACCCAGTACTTC.

There are many counts of this clonotype. The V and J genes are TRBV6-2 or TRBV6-3 and TRBJ2-1, with D hard to call. Germline assignment: CDR1 MNHEY and CDR2 SVGEGT. The CDR3 has 15 amino acids. The germline V and J ends were trimmed by 5 bases and 0 bases, with 11 bases remaining between them. CDR3 sequence (DNA): TGTGCCAGCAGTCCCCGACTGTTCTCCTACAATGAGCAGTTCTTC. It specifies CASSPRLFSYNEQFF.

V gene TRBV12-3 or TRBV12-4 combines with J gene TRBJ2-4; TRBD2 might be the D (5 bases). The CDR3 contains 14 residues. Trimming shortened V by 6 bases and J by 3 bases, and 12 bases separated the two germline ends. CDR3 sequence: CASSPGAGKNIQYF. CDR3 bases: TGTGCCAGCAGCCCCGGCGCGGGCAAAAACATTCAGTACTTC.